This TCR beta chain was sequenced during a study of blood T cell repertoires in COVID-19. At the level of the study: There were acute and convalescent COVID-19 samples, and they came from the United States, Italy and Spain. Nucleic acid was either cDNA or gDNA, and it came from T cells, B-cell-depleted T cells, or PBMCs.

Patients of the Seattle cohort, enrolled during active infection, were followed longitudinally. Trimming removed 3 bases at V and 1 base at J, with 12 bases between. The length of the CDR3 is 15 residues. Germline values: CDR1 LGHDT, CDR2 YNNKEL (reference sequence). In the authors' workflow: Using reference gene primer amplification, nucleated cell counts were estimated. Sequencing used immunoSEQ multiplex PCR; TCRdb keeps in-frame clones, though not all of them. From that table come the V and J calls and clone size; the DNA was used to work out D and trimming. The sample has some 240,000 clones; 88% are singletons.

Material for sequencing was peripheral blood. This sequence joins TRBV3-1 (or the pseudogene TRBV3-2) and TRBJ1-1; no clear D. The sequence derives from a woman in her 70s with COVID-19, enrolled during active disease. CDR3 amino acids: CASSQMIGGNTEAFF. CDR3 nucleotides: TGTGCCAGCAGCCAGATGATAGGCGGGAACACTGAAGCTTTCTTT.